Below, 15 T cell receptor beta chains from the same sample are listed, as sequenced in a study of cytomegalovirus exposure and HLA in healthy donors. Vbeta (60) and Jbeta (13) primers were used in the PCR. Data came from immunoSEQ multiplex PCR; TCRdb stores just in-frame clones and leaves some out. The table includes some 150,000 clones, 82% detected once. Sequenced: PBMCs. The receptors derive from a young man in good health and CMV-seropositive.

In this sample, this clone turned up a few times. The J gene is TRBJ1-4, the V gene TRBV29-1, with D possibly TRBD1 on 6 matching bases. Germline V CDR1 and CDR2: SQVTM, ANQGSEA. V lost 7 bases, J lost 3 bases, and 12 bases lay in between. The CDR3 runs 13 residues. CDR3 amino acids: CSAAGAANEKLFF. As DNA, the CDR3 is TGCAGCGCGGCGGGGGCAGCTAATGAAAAACTGTTTTTT.

The chain has TRBV6-5 and TRBJ1-2; 7 bases map to TRBD1. V lost 5 bases to trimming and J lost 6 bases; unmatched junction nucleotides: 6. Germline-derived CDR1 and CDR2 are MNHEY and SVGAGI. The CDR3 has 13 amino acids. CDR3 nucleotide sequence: TGTGCCAGCAGTGAAACAGGGGACGATGGCTACACCTTC. It translates to CASSETGDDGYTF.

The rearrangement links TRBV7-6 to TRBJ2-7; 8 bases agree with TRBD1. This CDR3 is 16 amino acids long. Trimming at V came to 5 bases and at J to 5 bases, leaving 14 bases not matched to a gene. Germline V gene sequence: CDR1 SGHVS, CDR2 FNYEAQ. This CDR3 is CASSPLRQGNVNEQYF. CDR3 in DNA: TGTGCCAGCAGCCCTCTGAGACAGGGGAACGTAAACGAGCAGTACTTC.

The J gene is TRBJ2-7, the V gene TRBV7-8, with D perhaps TRBD2 (6 bases). Trimming removed 0 bases from V and 7 bases from J, with 22 bases in between. CDR3 length: 17 residues. Germline V CDR1 and CDR2: SGHVS, FQNEAQ. CDR3 in DNA: TGTGCCAGCAGCTTAGCCTACCCGGGACTCCGGAGAGAGGAGCAGTACTTC. Protein product: CASSLAYPGLRREEQYF.

This clone occurred a few times. The rearrangement links TRBV6-4 to TRBJ2-3, with 9 bases that match TRBD1. The CDR3 has 15 residues. Germline CDR1 and CDR2: MRHNA and SNTAGT. The ends lost 6 bases at V and 2 bases at J; junction bases unmatched: 6. CDR3 sequence reads: CASSGGQGNTDTQYF. For the CDR3, the DNA is TGTGCCAGCAGCGGGGGACAGGGTAACACAGATACGCAGTATTTT.

The chain has TRBV6-5 and TRBJ2-7, with TRBD2 matching over 7 bases. The CDR3 spans 14 residues. Germline V lookup: CDR1 MNHEY, CDR2 SVGAGI. J lost 4 bases, V lost 2 bases, and 5 bases had no gene match. The CDR3 protein is CASSYGGSLYEQYF. CDR3 coding DNA: TGTGCCAGCAGTTACGGCGGGAGTTTGTACGAGCAGTACTTC.

The chain joins TRBV7-6 to TRBJ2-3; D gene uncertain. Germline V CDR1 and CDR2: SGHVS, FNYEAQ. V was cut by 2 bases and J by 4 bases, with 4 bases left in between. There are 12 residues in the CDR3. The CDR3: CASSLSADTQYF. In nucleotides, the CDR3 is TGTGCCAGCAGCTTAAGCGCAGATACGCAGTATTTT.

V is TRBV7-2 and J is TRBJ2-7; 12 nucleotides line up with TRBD1. The CDR3 is 15 amino acids. Germline CDR1 and CDR2: SGHTA and FQGNSA. V lost 5 bases, J lost 5 bases, and 7 bases stayed unmatched. CDR3 nucleotide sequence: TGTGCCAGCAGCGGGGGGGGGACAGGGGGCAACGAGCAGTACTTC. Protein product: CASSGGGTGGNEQYF. The full variable domain, completed using reference TRBV7-2 and TRBJ2-7, is GAGVSQSPSNKVTEKGKDVELRCDPISGHTALYWYRQSLGQGLEFLIYFQGNSAPDKSGLPSDRFSAERTGGSVSTLTIQRTQQEDSAVYLCASSGGGTGGNEQYFGPGTRLTVT.

The chain joins TRBV5-4 to TRBJ2-5, with 9 bases that match TRBD2. The CDR3 runs 15 residues. V lost 1 base and J lost 3; bases outside the gene matches: 4. Germline values: CDR1 SGHNT, CDR2 YYREEE (reference sequence). The CDR3 loop reads CASSLIAGVKETQYF. In DNA form, the CDR3 reads TGTGCCAGCAGCTTGATAGCGGGAGTTAAAGAGACCCAGTACTTC.

The chain carries TRBV11-2 and TRBJ2-1; a possible D gene is TRBD2 (6 bases). This CDR3 spans 12 amino acids. The V gene lost 8 bases and the J gene lost 7 bases, with 12 bases spanning the gap. Per germline, CDR1 SGHAT and CDR2 FQNNGV. This CDR3 is CASGGSWNEQFF. CDR3 nucleotide sequence: TGTGCCAGCGGGGGGAGTTGGAATGAGCAGTTCTTC.

V usage is TRBV5-1 and J usage is TRBJ1-3; a possible D gene is TRBD1 (5 bases). V was clipped by 4 bases and J by 0 bases, with 11 bases between them. This CDR3 spans 15 amino acids. CDR1 and CDR2 (germline): SGHRS, YFSETQ. The CDR3 loop reads CASSRDRTSGNTIYF. In nucleotides, the CDR3 is TGCGCCAGCAGCCGTGACAGAACCTCTGGAAACACCATATATTTT.

The rearrangement joins TRBV5-1 to TRBJ1-6; D remains ambiguous. Germline V gene data show CDR1 as SGHRS and CDR2 as YFSETQ. This CDR3 has 16 amino acids. V was clipped by 2 bases and J by 9 bases, with 18 bases between them. This chain's CDR3 is CASSLIQQRWVSPLHF. CDR3 nucleotides: TGCGCCAGCAGCTTAATCCAGCAGCGGTGGGTTTCACCCCTCCACTTT. Combining the CDR3 with reference TRBV5-1 and TRBJ1-6 gives the whole variable domain KAGVTQTPRYLIKTRGQQVTLSCSPISGHRSVSWYQQTPGQGLQFLFEYFSETQRNKGNFPGRFSGRQFSNSRSEMNVSTLELGDSALYLCASSLIQQRWVSPLHFGNGTRLTVT.

The chain employs TRBV5-1 and TRBJ2-1, with 7 bases identical to TRBD1. CDR1 is SGHRS, CDR2 YFSETQ, per germline. The CDR3 loop spans 17 amino acids. With 1 base clipped from V and 4 bases from J, the junction kept 11 bases outside the gene matches. CDR3 coding DNA: TGCGCCAGCAGCTTGTACCCGGGACAGAGACCATACAATGAGCAGTTCTTC. It yields the protein CASSLYPGQRPYNEQFF.

This rearrangement joins TRBV11-2 to TRBJ1-2; no firm D call. The CDR3 spans 13 residues. V was shortened by 6 bases and J by 4 bases, with 12 bases between the two germline ends. Looked up from germline, CDR1 is SGHAT and CDR2 is FQNNGV. The CDR3, as DNA: TGTGCCAGCAGTTTTAGCGGCACCTATGGCTACACCTTC. This translates into CASSFSGTYGYTF.

CDR3 sequence: CAISNPGQSSGNTIYF. CDR3 coding DNA: TGTGCCATCAGCAACCCAGGACAAAGCTCTGGAAACACCATATATTTT. V is TRBV10-3 and J is TRBJ1-3, with D possibly being TRBD1 (5 bases). V gave up 6 bases and J gave up 0 bases, with 15 bases separating them. The CDR3 is made up of 16 amino acids. Germline lookup yields CDR1 ENHRY and CDR2 SYGVKD.